This T cell receptor beta chain is drawn from a study of shared clonotypes between healthy human individuals. Some clones are missing from TCRdb's copy, which holds only in-frame ones; the method was immunoSEQ multiplex PCR. The table has 2 million to 2.5 million clones, 85% to 95% seen once. V lost 2 bases and J 4 bases, leaving 12 bases between the germline ends. This CDR3 has 14 amino acids. Germline-derived CDR1 and CDR2 are SGHRS and YFSETQ. The J gene is TRBJ1-1, the V gene TRBV5-1; D possibly corresponds to TRBD1 (6 bases). The sequencing input was naive CD4+ T cells from PBMCs. Subset: CD45RA+ positively selected. The sequence came from a man younger than 30 in good health. Some clones in this sample may be carry-over from other donors' samples. CDR3 in DNA: TGCGCCAGCAGCTTTGAGTTAGGGGGCACTGAAGCTTTCTTT. It translates to CASSFELGGTEAFF. Full variable domain (remainder filled in from reference TRBV5-1 and TRBJ1-1): KAGVTQTPRYLIKTRGQQVTLSCSPISGHRSVSWYQQTPGQGLQFLFEYFSETQRNKGNFPGRFSGRQFSNSRSEMNVSTLELGDSALYLCASSFELGGTEAFFGQGTRLTVV.